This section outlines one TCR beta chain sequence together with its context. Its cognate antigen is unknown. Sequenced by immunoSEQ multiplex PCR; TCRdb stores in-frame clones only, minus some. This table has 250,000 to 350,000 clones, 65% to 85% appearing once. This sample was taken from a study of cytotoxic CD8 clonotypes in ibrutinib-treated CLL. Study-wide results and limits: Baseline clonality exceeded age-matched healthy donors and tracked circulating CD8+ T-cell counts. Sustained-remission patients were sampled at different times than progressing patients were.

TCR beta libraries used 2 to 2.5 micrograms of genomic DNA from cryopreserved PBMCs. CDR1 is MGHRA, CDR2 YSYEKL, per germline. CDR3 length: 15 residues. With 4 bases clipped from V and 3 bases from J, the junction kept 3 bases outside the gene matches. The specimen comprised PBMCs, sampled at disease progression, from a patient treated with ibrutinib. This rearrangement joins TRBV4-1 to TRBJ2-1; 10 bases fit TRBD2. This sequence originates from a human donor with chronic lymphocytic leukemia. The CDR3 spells CASSLTSGDYNEQFF. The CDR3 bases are TGCGCCAGCAGCCTTACTAGCGGGGACTACAATGAGCAGTTCTTC.